One sample yielded the 7 T cell receptor beta chains listed below, sequenced in a study of cytomegalovirus exposure and HLA in healthy donors (TCRdb year 2017). The library was built by means of the immunoSEQ multiplex PCR assay. A mixture of 60 forward primers for TCR Vbeta segments and 13 reverse primers for TCR Jbeta segments was used in the multiplex PCR. Entries here come from immuneACCESS through TCRdb and include only in-frame sequences with V and J called. Some clones fail to appear in such tables; in the studies checked, an unresolved V gene covers under half of the shortfall, and the cause of the remainder is unknown. Counted in this sample were about 59,000 clones; about 81% of them appeared once. Jointly, the top ten make up roughly 7% of the sample. Sequencing input: PBMCs. Source of these receptors: a man aged 30-40 years in good health and CMV-seropositive.

The chain carries TRBV5-8 and TRBJ1-5, with TRBD1 identical over 8 bases. The CDR3 is 14 amino acids. Germline V gives CDR1 SGHTS, CDR2 YDEGEE. The V gene end was trimmed by 3 bases and the J gene end by 6 bases; junction bases not matched to a gene: 5. CDR3 sequence: CASSSGGSGQPQHF. Here the CDR3 DNA reads TGTGCCAGCAGCTCAGGGGGCTCAGGTCAGCCCCAGCATTTT.

This chain links TRBV5-1 with TRBJ2-5, with TRBD1 as a possible D gene (6 bases). Per germline, CDR1 SGHRS and CDR2 YFSETQ. This CDR3 comprises 14 residues. Trimming took off 4 bases at V and 1 base at J, with 11 bases between the two ends. The CDR3 loop is CASSPTGTQETQYF. As DNA, the CDR3 is TGCGCCAGCAGCCCGACAGGAACCCAAGAGACCCAGTACTTC. Filled out from reference TRBV5-1 and TRBJ2-5, the complete variable domain reads KAGVTQTPRYLIKTRGQQVTLSCSPISGHRSVSWYQQTPGQGLQFLFEYFSETQRNKGNFPGRFSGRQFSNSRSEMNVSTLELGDSALYLCASSPTGTQETQYFGPGTRLLVL.

The chain is built from TRBV5-1 and TRBJ2-2, with D possibly TRBD1 on 6 matching bases. CDR3 size: 15 residues. Per germline, CDR1 SGHRS and CDR2 YFSETQ. Trimming left V 0 bases short and J 3 bases short, with 9 bases between. The CDR3 region is CASSLDRADTGELFF. DNA for the CDR3: TGCGCCAGCAGCTTGGACAGGGCCGACACCGGGGAGCTGTTTTTT.

The CDR3 DNA is TGCAGCGTACGCGGACTAGCGGGGGGGCCCAGCGCCTACGAGCAGTACGTC. It specifies CSVRGLAGGPSAYEQYV. The chain employs TRBV29-1 and TRBJ2-7; 15 nucleotides agree with TRBD2. In germline, CDR1 is SQVTM, CDR2 ANQGSEA. J gave up 2 bases and V 6 bases, and 11 bases lay outside the gene matches. The CDR3 consists of 17 residues.

The genes are TRBV18 and TRBJ1-2; 8 nucleotides agree with TRBD1. Trimming removed 6 bases from V and 8 bases from J; junction bases left unmatched: 11. This CDR3 region has 14 residues. The germline CDR1 and CDR2 sequences are KGHSH and LQKENI. The CDR3 nucleotides are TGTGCCAGCTCTCTGGACAGGGAACTTTACGGCTACACCTTC. This sequence encodes CASSLDRELYGYTF.

V and J are TRBV25-1 and TRBJ2-7; maybe TRBD1 (6 bases). V was clipped by 3 bases and J by 0 bases, with 9 bases between them. Germline values: CDR1 MGHDK, CDR2 SYGVNS. The CDR3 length is 14 residues. CDR3 sequence: CASSDPGHSYEQYF. CDR3 coding DNA: TGTGCCAGCAGTGACCCGGGACACTCCTACGAGCAGTACTTC.

The J gene is TRBJ2-3, the V gene TRBV4-3, with unresolved D. V gave up 0 bases and J gave up 0 bases, with 7 bases separating them. From germline, CDR1 is LGHNA and CDR2 YSLEER. The length of the CDR3 is 15 residues. The CDR3 loop is CASSQEERSTDTQYF. The CDR3 coding sequence is TGCGCCAGCAGCCAAGAGGAGCGAAGCACAGATACGCAGTATTTT.